The rows below give T cell receptor beta chains drawn from one sample of a study of blood T cell repertoires in COVID-19. The table came from immunoSEQ multiplex PCR; TCRdb's copy has only in-frame clones and leaves some out. The sample consists of around 140,000 clones, 80% to 90% of them appearing once. The sequencing sample was made of peripheral blood. The receptors stem from a woman aged 50 to 65 with active or convalescent COVID-19. CDR3s include the opening cysteine and the closing phenylalanine or tryptophan. D genes are given only for firm matches. Size tells how often a clone was seen (once, few, many) or the class of an expanded clone, and some rows leave it out.

D gene | clone size | J gene | V gene | CDR3 protein | CDR3 DNA
- | - | TRBJ1-2 | TRBV19 | CASTGLLSGYGYTF | TGTGCCAGTACGGGACTCCTGTCAGGCTATGGCTACACCTTC
- | - | TRBJ1-2 | TRBV4-1 | CASSQASGVNYGYTF | TGCGCCAGCAGCCAAGCCTCGGGGGTTAACTATGGCTACACCTTC
- | - | TRBJ1-6 | TRBV19 | CASSIGGDYNSPLHF | TGTGCCAGTAGTATCGGGGGTGATTATAATTCACCCCTCCACTTT
- | - | TRBJ2-2 | TRBV6-2/TRBV6-3 | CASSFTRVATGELFF | TGTGCCAGCAGTTTTACCCGGGTTGCGACCGGGGAGCTGTTTTTT
- | few | TRBJ1-5 | TRBV3-1/TRBV3-2 | CASSQRNQPQHF | TGTGCCAGCAGCCAGAGAAACCAGCCCCAGCATTTT
- | - | TRBJ1-1 | TRBV30 | CAWKTRVMNTEAFF | TGTGCCTGGAAAACCCGGGTCATGAACACTGAAGCTTTCTTT
TRBD1 | few | TRBJ1-1 | TRBV6-6 | CASSYSGQAVTEAFF | TGTGCCAGCAGTTATTCGGGACAGGCCGTCACTGAAGCTTTCTTT
TRBD2 | - | TRBJ2-1 | TRBV3-1/TRBV3-2 | CASSQEEVAGGTYNEQFF | TGTGCCAGCAGCCAAGAAGAGGTAGCGGGGGGTACCTACAATGAGCAGTTCTTC
- | - | TRBJ2-2 | TRBV5-1 | CASSLTGNPPNTGELFF | TGCGCCAGCAGCTTAACAGGGAACCCTCCGAACACCGGGGAGCTGTTTTTT
- | - | TRBJ1-5 | TRBV5-1 | CASSLSAGSNQPQHF | TGCGCCAGCAGCCTGTCGGCGGGCAGCAATCAGCCCCAGCATTTT
TRBD2 | - | TRBJ2-3 | TRBV4-1 | CASGGLAGNTDTQYF | TGCGCCAGCGGGGGACTAGCGGGCAACACAGATACGCAGTATTTT
- | - | TRBJ1-2 | TRBV6-6 | CASSTTTPNYGYTF | TGTGCCAGCAGCACGACGACACCTAACTATGGCTACACCTTC
- | - | TRBJ1-2 | TRBV2 | CASSLGWESYTF | TGTGCCAGCAGTTTGGGGTGGGAGAGCTACACCTTC
TRBD1 | - | TRBJ2-7 | TRBV20-1 | CSASSSGTGGYEQYF | TGCAGTGCTAGTTCTTCCGGGACAGGGGGCTACGAGCAGTACTTC
- | - | TRBJ2-5 | TRBV7-8 | CASSYQGSRLETQYF | TGTGCCAGCAGCTATCAGGGTAGTAGACTGGAGACCCAGTACTTC
TRBD2 | - | TRBJ2-1 | TRBV5-1 | CASSFSGNEQFF | TGCGCCAGCAGCTTTAGCGGGAATGAGCAGTTCTTC
- | - | TRBJ1-1 | TRBV5-1 | CASSTTNTEAFF | TGCGCCAGCAGCACAACGAACACTGAAGCTTTCTTT
- | - | TRBJ2-5 | TRBV5-1 | CASRGREGETQYF | TGCGCCAGCAGGGGCAGGGAAGGAGAGACCCAGTACTTC
TRBD2 | - | TRBJ2-3 | TRBV19 | CASSIRGLATDTQYF | TGTGCCAGTAGTATAAGGGGACTAGCAACAGATACGCAGTATTTT
- | - | TRBJ1-2 | TRBV2 | CASSLYPPANYGYTF | TGTGCCAGCAGTCTATATCCACCCGCTAACTATGGCTACACCTTC
- | - | TRBJ1-3 | TRBV29-1 | CSVDPGLTSGNTIYF | TGCAGCGTTGACCCCGGACTAACCTCTGGAAACACCATATATTTT
- | - | TRBJ2-7 | TRBV19 | CASSIFGGEQYF | TGTGCCAGTAGTATCTTCGGAGGGGAGCAGTACTTC
TRBD2 | - | TRBJ2-1 | TRBV19 | CASSKRGAYNEQFF | TGTGCCAGTAGTAAGCGGGGGGCGTATAATGAGCAGTTCTTC
- | - | TRBJ1-1 | TRBV5-1 | CASSFFGETNTEAFF | TGCGCCAGCAGCTTTTTCGGGGAGACCAACACTGAAGCTTTCTTT
TRBD2 | - | TRBJ2-1 | TRBV10-3 | CAIMASGSYNEQFF | TGTGCCATCATGGCCAGCGGGAGCTACAATGAGCAGTTCTTC
- | - | TRBJ1-1 | TRBV7-2 | CASSLRQANTEAFF | TGTGCCAGCAGCTTACGTCAGGCGAACACTGAAGCTTTCTTT
- | - | TRBJ1-2 | TRBV12-5 | CASVGGIYGYTF | TGTGCTAGTGTGGGGGGGATTTATGGCTACACCTTC
- | - | TRBJ2-5 | TRBV5-1 | CASSLGDFPYQETQYF | TGCGCCAGCAGCTTGGGGGACTTCCCGTACCAAGAGACCCAGTACTTC
TRBD1 | - | TRBJ1-1 | TRBV3-1/TRBV3-2 | CASSQDRGSEAFF | TGTGCCAGCAGCCAGGACAGGGGGTCTGAAGCTTTCTTT
TRBD2 | - | TRBJ2-5 | TRBV5-1 | CASSYAGLAGKETQYF | TGCGCCAGCAGTTATGCCGGACTAGCGGGGAAAGAGACCCAGTACTTC
TRBD1 | - | TRBJ1-4 | TRBV7-8 | CASSFTGGSGEKLFF | TGTGCCAGCAGTTTCACAGGGGGCAGTGGTGAAAAACTGTTTTTT
TRBD1 | - | TRBJ1-2 | TRBV27 | CASSLGAGGLNYGYTF | TGTGCCAGCAGTTTAGGGGCAGGGGGACTTAACTATGGCTACACCTTC
TRBD1 | - | TRBJ1-3 | TRBV3-1/TRBV3-2 | CASSGGTDSGNTIYF | TGTGCCAGCAGCGGTGGGACAGACTCTGGAAACACCATATATTTT
- | - | TRBJ2-3 | TRBV7-2 | CASSLGRRSSTDTQYF | TGTGCCAGCAGCTTAGGACGGCGGTCTAGCACAGATACGCAGTATTTT
- | - | TRBJ1-3 | TRBV15 | CATSRDKGGGNTIYF | TGTGCCACCAGCAGAGATAAAGGAGGCGGAAACACCATATATTTT
TRBD1 | - | TRBJ1-1 | TRBV6-5 | CASLRTGAGTEAFF | TGTGCCAGCTTGCGGACAGGGGCTGGGACTGAAGCTTTCTTT
TRBD1 | - | TRBJ1-1 | TRBV14 | CASSQNRGTEAFF | TGTGCCAGCAGCCAGAACAGGGGCACTGAAGCTTTCTTT
TRBD1 | - | TRBJ1-2 | TRBV7-8 | CASSLGQSYGYTF | TGTGCCAGCAGCCTGGGACAGAGCTATGGCTACACCTTC
- | - | TRBJ2-2 | TRBV19 | CASSIAGNYPDGELFF | TGTGCCAGTAGTATAGCGGGGAACTACCCCGACGGGGAGCTGTTTTTT
TRBD2 | - | TRBJ2-3 | TRBV10-2 | CASSDPSGRTDTQYF | TGCGCCAGCAGTGACCCTAGCGGGAGGACAGATACGCAGTATTTT
TRBD1 | once | TRBJ1-2 | TRBV18 | CASSPPSTGVVDGYTF | TGTGCCAGCTCACCACCGAGCACAGGGGTTGTCGACGGCTACACCTTC
- | - | TRBJ1-1 | TRBV19 | CASSIRRDTEAFF | TGTGCCAGTAGTATTAGGAGGGACACTGAAGCTTTCTTT
- | - | TRBJ2-3 | TRBV15 | CATSREGATDTQYF | TGTGCCACCAGCAGAGAGGGGGCAACAGATACGCAGTATTTT
- | - | TRBJ2-7 | TRBV5-4 | CASSFDSVGYEQYF | TGTGCCAGCAGCTTTGACAGTGTCGGGTACGAGCAGTACTTC
- | - | TRBJ1-1 | TRBV28 | CASSPIPGVMNTEAFF | TGTGCCAGCAGTCCAATACCAGGGGTCATGAACACTGAAGCTTTCTTT
- | - | TRBJ1-5 | TRBV18 | CASSPSVLSSNQPQHF | TGTGCCAGCTCACCATCAGTTTTGTCTAGCAATCAGCCCCAGCATTTT
TRBD1 | - | TRBJ1-2 | TRBV28 | CASSLPSGTGAPGYTF | TGTGCCAGCAGTTTGCCCTCCGGGACAGGGGCGCCGGGCTACACCTTC